The 7 T cell receptor beta chains below all came from one sample that was sequenced in a study of tumor-infiltrating lymphocytes in primary liver carcinoma (dated 2017 in TCRdb). Sequencing was performed on an Illumina HiSeq 2500. Starting from approximately 500 ng total RNA, TCRbeta-specific cDNA was produced by reverse transcription with a constant-region primer and ProtoScript II reverse transcriptase. Construction of the TCRbeta libraries relied on three nested rounds of multiplex PCR, following a slightly modified ARM-PCR procedure. Each of the first two PCR rounds ran for approximately 10 cycles and used multiplex TRBV1-TRBV30 forward primers together with a Cbeta reverse primer. In-frame beta chains were kept once TCRdb had trimmed the public reads at Q25 with fastp and called clones with MiXCR. Under each unique CDR3 protein, matching rows form one entry showing the most common genes and DNA. The sample table lists fewer than 400,000 distinct CDR3 sequences, approximately 60% of them with a count of one. The top ten constitute roughly 9% of the sample.

RNA from unsorted whole blood was extracted with TRIzol reagent, and germline DNA was obtained with the DNeasy Blood & Tissue kit. Sequencing input: peripheral blood. All receptors derive from a man aged 35 to 55 with primary liver carcinoma and hepatitis B virus infection.

The gene calls are TRBV11-2 and TRBJ2-1; TRBD2 aligns across 12 bases. Per the germline V gene, CDR1 is SGHAT and CDR2 is FQNNGV. The CDR3 contains 17 residues. The V segment lost 1 base and the J segment 4 bases; nucleotides outside the gene matches: 5. The CDR3 DNA reads as TGTGCCAGCAGCTTAGGACTAGCGGGAGCGTATTACAATGAGCAGTTCTTC. Translation gives CASSLGLAGAYYNEQFF.

The chain links TRBV24-1 to TRBJ2-4; a possible D gene is TRBD2 (6 bases). Germline V gene data show CDR1 as KGHDR and CDR2 as SFDVKD. The ends were cut back, 5 bases at V and 8 bases at J, with 15 bases in the middle. The CDR3 extends over 14 amino acids. The CDR3 nucleotides are TGTGCCACCAGTGCCGCTAGCGATCGGCACATTCAGTACTTC. Its protein product is CATSAASDRHIQYF.

There are a few counts of this clonotype. The rearrangement joins TRBV5-4 to TRBJ2-2, with D uncertain. The ends were cut back, 4 bases at V and 4 bases at J, with 14 bases in the middle. Germline CDR1 reads SGHNT; CDR2 reads YYREEE (reference sequence). The CDR3 is made up of 15 amino acids. The CDR3 DNA follows: TGTGCCAGCAGCCCGGAGCAGTTGGCCACCGGGGAGCTGTTTTTT. Its translation: CASSPEQLATGELFF. The whole variable domain, filled in from reference TRBV5-4 and TRBJ2-2, reads ETGVTQSPTHLIKTRGQQVTLRCSSQSGHNTVSWYQQALGQGPQFIFQYYREEENGRGNFPPRFSGLQFPNYSSELNVNALELDDSALYLCASSPEQLATGELFFGEGSRLTVL.

As for this clonotype: Relative to the germline gene, one junction end is altered; a read error may explain this. The V and J genes are TRBV4-1 and TRBJ1-2; D possibly corresponds to TRBD1 (6 bases). The CDR3 contains 17 residues. The germline gives CDR1 MGHRA, CDR2 YSYEKL. The CDR3 loop reads CAGSQGGVAERSYGYTF. For the CDR3, the DNA is TGCGCCGGCAGCCAAGGGGGAGTAGCGGAGAGGAGCTATGGCTACACCTTC.

Turning to this clonotype: A much larger clone lies one base from this, so it may be a read error. This chain uses TRBV4-3 with TRBJ1-2; TRBD1 is a possible D gene (6 bases). The V end was cut by 3 bases, the J end by 3 bases, with 14 bases between. The germline V gene encodes CDR1 LGHNA and CDR2 YSLEER. The CDR3 has 15 residues. The CDR3 protein is CASSQDSGRDYGYTF. CDR3 DNA: TGCGCCAGCAGCCAGGACAGTGGGCGCGACTATGGCTACACCTTC.

V is TRBV5-1 and J is TRBJ1-4; no definite D call. Germline CDR1 SGHRS, CDR2 YFSETQ. This CDR3 is built from 13 residues. The V and J ends lost 0 bases and 8 bases respectively, with 8 bases between them. Here the CDR3 DNA reads TGCGCCAGCAGCTTGGAGGTTGGCGAAAAACTGTTTTTT. Its protein product is CASSLEVGEKLFF.

This chain links TRBV5-1 with TRBJ2-5, with D tentatively TRBD1 or TRBD2 (5 bases each). The CDR3 consists of 15 residues. V was clipped by 0 bases and J by 0 bases, with 9 bases between them. Germline V CDR1 and CDR2: SGHRS, YFSETQ. The CDR3 DNA reads as TGCGCCAGCAGCTTGGCGGGGCTAGACCAAGAGACCCAGTACTTC. Translating gives CASSLAGLDQETQYF.